A single sample gave rise to the 20 T cell receptor beta chains below, sequenced in a study of Tregs in tolerant kidney transplant recipients. Assay used: immunoSEQ multiplex PCR; TCRdb lists only in-frame clones, some missing. The table has fewer than 150,000 clones, approximately 90% seen once. The sequenced sample was CD4+ T cells from blood. These receptors were taken from a human donor in good health.

The J gene is TRBJ2-7, the V gene TRBV29-1; D gene ambiguous. Germline V gene lookup returns CDR1 SQVTM and CDR2 ANQGSEA. V shed 6 bases and J shed 2 bases, with 14 bases lying between them. This CDR3 comprises 13 residues. The CDR3 here is CSVQLGPPYEQYF. The CDR3, as DNA: TGCAGCGTGCAGCTGGGCCCCCCCTACGAGCAGTACTTC.

Written as DNA, the CDR3 is TGTGCCAGCAGTGCCCTGCGGACTGAAGCTTTCTTT. It is translated as CASSALRTEAFF. This chain links TRBV6-1 with TRBJ1-1; D is uncertain. CDR1 is MNHNS, CDR2 SASEGT, per germline. The CDR3 sequence is 12 residues long. Trimming removed 4 bases from V and 5 bases from J, with 8 bases in between.

J is TRBJ1-2 and V is TRBV6-5; D is possibly TRBD1 (6 bases). The CDR3 runs 15 residues. The germline gives CDR1 MNHEY, CDR2 SVGAGI. V lost 5 bases to trimming and J lost 0 bases, with 13 bases between them. This CDR3 reads CASSLQGLANYGYTF. The CDR3 DNA reads TGTGCCAGCAGTCTACAGGGATTAGCTAACTATGGCTACACCTTC.

The chain combines TRBV5-1 with TRBJ1-3; no reliable D call. The germline CDR1 and CDR2 sequences are SGHRS and YFSETQ. V lost 0 bases and J 2 bases, leaving 12 bases between the germline ends. The CDR3 sequence is 16 residues long. CDR3 protein: CASSLEFRQAGNTIYF. The CDR3 DNA follows: TGCGCCAGCAGCTTGGAGTTCCGGCAAGCTGGAAACACCATATATTTT.

The CDR3 DNA reads as TGTGCCAGCAGCTCCGGACTAGCCGAGGGAGAGACCCAGTACTTC. This gives the protein CASSSGLAEGETQYF. This chain uses TRBV11-3 with TRBJ2-5; TRBD2 agrees at 8 bases. CDR1 is SGHNT, CDR2 YENEEA, per germline. CDR3 length equals 15 residues. Losses at the gene ends were 4 bases for V and 4 bases for J; bases not matched to a gene: 8.

V is TRBV18 and J is TRBJ1-1, with D unclear. The CDR3 length is 13 residues. Germline V gene sequence: CDR1 KGHSH, CDR2 LQKENI. Trimming cost V 4 bases and J 6 bases, with 12 bases left between them. The CDR3 bases are TGTGCCAGCTCACTAGGACTATACCCTGAAGCTTTCTTT. It specifies CASSLGLYPEAFF. Full variable domain (remainder filled in from reference TRBV18 and TRBJ1-1): NAGVMQNPRHLVRRRGQEARLRCSPMKGHSHVYWYRQLPEEGLKFMVYLQKENIIDESGMPKERFSAEFPKEGPSILRIQQVVRGDSAAYFCASSLGLYPEAFFGQGTRLTVV.

The chain uses TRBV5-6 and TRBJ1-1, with TRBD1 as a possible D gene (5 bases). This CDR3 has 15 residues. The germline V gene has CDR1 SGHDT and CDR2 YYEEEE. Trimming stripped 3 bases from V and 3 bases from J, with 15 bases between. The CDR3, as DNA: TGTGCCAGCAGCTCTGACAGCCTGGGGGACACTGAAGCTTTCTTT. This translates into CASSSDSLGDTEAFF.

The chain has TRBV5-1 and TRBJ2-3, with D possibly being TRBD1 (5 bases). From germline, CDR1 is SGHRS and CDR2 YFSETQ. The CDR3 loop spans 14 amino acids. The V gene lost 0 bases and the J gene lost 4 bases, with 9 bases spanning the gap. The DNA for the CDR3 is TGCGCCAGCAGCTTGGCCCAGGGTGCAGATACGCAGTATTTT. It yields the protein CASSLAQGADTQYF.

The chain recombines TRBV7-2 with TRBJ2-1; the D gene is possibly TRBD1 (5 bases). CDR1 and CDR2 from the germline V gene are SGHTA and FQGNSA. This CDR3 region has 12 residues. Between the trimmed V and J ends, which lost 5 bases and 7 bases, there was a span of 9 bases. CDR3 protein: CASSLYRNEQFF. The CDR3, as DNA: TGTGCCAGCAGCCTCTACAGGAATGAGCAGTTCTTC.

CDR3 bases: TGCGCCAGCAGTCCCGGGCTTAATGAAAAACTGTTTTTT. It specifies CASSPGLNEKLFF. This sequence joins TRBV23-1 and TRBJ1-4, with D hard to call. TRBV23-1 is reported as an ORF; its role is uncertain. The CDR3 length is 13 residues. V was pared by 4 bases and J by 4 bases, with 7 bases between.

This clone is a singleton in its sample. The J gene is TRBJ1-4, the V gene TRBV5-1; TRBD1 agrees at 7 bases. Per germline, CDR1 SGHRS and CDR2 YFSETQ. V was clipped by 1 base and J by 11 bases; unmatched bases: 5. The length of the CDR3 is 13 residues. CDR3 in amino acids: CASSLQQGRKLFF. The CDR3 bases are TGCGCCAGCAGCTTGCAACAGGGGAGGAAACTGTTTTTT.

The J gene is TRBJ2-3, the V gene TRBV5-1; D possibly corresponds to TRBD1 (6 bases). Germline V gene sequence: CDR1 SGHRS, CDR2 YFSETQ. This CDR3 contains 15 residues. The V end lost 4 bases, the J end lost 3 bases, and 15 bases lay between the germline ends. DNA of the CDR3: TGCGCCAGCAGCCGGGGCCGAAGGGGGACAGATACGCAGTATTTT. It encodes CASSRGRRGTDTQYF.

The chain links TRBV4-2 to TRBJ2-2; D is undetermined. V shed 3 bases and J shed 5 bases, with 10 bases lying between them. Germline V lookup: CDR1 LGHNA, CDR2 YNFKEQ. CDR3 length equals 14 residues. The CDR3 here is CASSHPPQTGELFF. The CDR3 DNA is TGTGCCAGCAGCCACCCACCTCAGACCGGGGAGCTGTTTTTT.

The chain is built from TRBV4-1 and TRBJ2-7; D is uncertain. Germline-derived CDR1 and CDR2 are MGHRA and YSYEKL. The CDR3 is 13 residues long. V was clipped by 4 bases and J by 0 bases, with 7 bases between them. The CDR3 reads CASSPGNSYEQYF. DNA for the CDR3: TGCGCCAGCAGCCCGGGCAACTCCTACGAGCAGTACTTC.

The chain carries TRBV5-6 and TRBJ2-1; the match to TRBD2 covers 10 bases. V was pared by 3 bases and J by 6 bases, with 12 bases of the junction left unmatched. The CDR3 contains 17 residues. Looked up from germline, CDR1 is SGHDT and CDR2 is YYEEEE. CDR3 amino acids: CASSYWTGLADPNEQFF. CDR3 bases: TGTGCCAGCAGCTACTGGACCGGACTAGCGGATCCCAATGAGCAGTTCTTC.

The V call is TRBV6-6, the J call TRBJ1-6; D gene uncertain. This CDR3 has 13 residues. CDR1 MNHNY and CDR2 SVGAGI come from the germline V gene (reference sequence). Trimming cost V 6 bases and J 7 bases, with 10 bases left between them. The CDR3 nucleotides read TGTGCCAGCAGACGTGGGCTGAATTCACCCCTCCACTTT. Protein product: CASRRGLNSPLHF.

This chain joins TRBV10-3 and TRBJ1-1; D perhaps matches TRBD1 (5 bases). V gave up 3 bases and J gave up 1 base, with 6 bases separating them. CDR1 is ENHRY and CDR2 is SYGVKD in the germline V gene. The length of the CDR3 is 13 residues. As DNA, the CDR3 is TGTGCCATCAGTGATCAGGGGAACACTGAAGCTTTCTTT. Translated: CAISDQGNTEAFF.

This sequence joins TRBV5-4 and TRBJ2-3, with TRBD2 matching over 13 bases. Germline V gene lookup returns CDR1 SGHNT and CDR2 YYREEE (reference sequence). The J segment lost 3 bases and the V segment lost 0 bases, leaving 4 bases of the junction unmatched. The CDR3 consists of 17 residues. CDR3 DNA: TGTGCCAGCAGCTTGGCACTAGCGGGGGGGCTGACAGATACGCAGTATTTT. The encoded protein is CASSLALAGGLTDTQYF.

CDR3 nucleotides: TGTGCCAGCAGTGAACAGGGATTATTCTATGGCTACACCTTC. Translation: CASSEQGLFYGYTF. The chain couples TRBV2 to TRBJ1-2, with D maybe TRBD1 (5 bases). CDR1 SNHLY and CDR2 FYNNEI come from the germline V gene. V dropped 2 bases and J dropped 4 bases, with 11 bases sitting between them. There are 14 residues in the CDR3.

This clone was detected only a few times. The chain carries TRBV29-1 and TRBJ1-5; maybe TRBD1 (5 bases). CDR3 size: 12 residues. Germline V gene sequence: CDR1 SQVTM, CDR2 ANQGSEA. Trimming removed 4 bases from V and 2 bases from J, with 6 bases in between. The CDR3 spells CSVGDGNQPQHF. DNA of the CDR3: TGCAGCGTTGGGGACGGCAATCAGCCCCAGCATTTT.